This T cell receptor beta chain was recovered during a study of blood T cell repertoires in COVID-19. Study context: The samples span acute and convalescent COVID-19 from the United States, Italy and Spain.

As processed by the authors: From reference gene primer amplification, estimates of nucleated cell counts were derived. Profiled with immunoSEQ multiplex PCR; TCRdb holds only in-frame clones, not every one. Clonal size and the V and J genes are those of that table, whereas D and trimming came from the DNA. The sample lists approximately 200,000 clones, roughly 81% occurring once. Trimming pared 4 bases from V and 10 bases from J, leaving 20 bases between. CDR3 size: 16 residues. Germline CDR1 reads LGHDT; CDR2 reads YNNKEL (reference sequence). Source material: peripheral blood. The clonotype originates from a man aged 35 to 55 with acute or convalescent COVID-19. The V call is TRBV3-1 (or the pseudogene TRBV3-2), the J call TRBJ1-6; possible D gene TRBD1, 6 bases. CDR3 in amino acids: CASSLGRDTLGSPLHF. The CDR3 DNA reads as TGTGCCAGCAGCCTTGGCCGGGACACCTTAGGATCACCCCTCCACTTT.